The 28 T cell receptor beta chains reported below all come from one sample, sequenced in a study of identical twins. TCRdb recomputed calls from the 5' RACE reads with MiXCR, one row per CDR3 protein. The sample carries around 690,000 distinct CDR3 sequences, 21% recorded once. The same specimen was also included in a second study, on T cells expressing NK-cell markers.

Sequenced: PBMCs. All receptors come from a woman aged 18-29 years in good health.

The rearrangement joins TRBV20-1 to TRBJ2-3; 12 nucleotides align to TRBD2. CDR3 length equals 14 residues. The trim removed 6 bases at V and 4 bases at J, leaving 5 bases unmatched. CDR1 DFQATT and CDR2 SNEGSKA come from the germline V gene (reference sequence). CDR3 sequence (DNA): TGCAGTGCGCAACTAGCGGGAGGACCAGATACGCAGTATTTT. It encodes CSAQLAGGPDTQYF.

This clonotype has just a few counts. The chain has TRBV6-1 and TRBJ1-2; D is unresolved. CDR3 size: 15 residues. The germline V gene has CDR1 MNHNS and CDR2 SASEGT. The V and J ends lost 0 bases and 5 bases respectively, with 13 bases between them. This CDR3 is CASSEAVMAVYGYTF. The CDR3 bases are TGTGCCAGCAGTGAAGCTGTGATGGCAGTTTATGGCTACACCTTC.

This clonotype was recorded a few times. J is TRBJ1-6 and V is TRBV11-2; D gene ambiguous. Trimming took 4 bases from V and 17 from J, leaving 15 bases between them. Looked up from germline, CDR1 is SGHAT and CDR2 is FQNNGV. CDR3 length: 12 amino acids. CDR3 loop: CASSSNDPIIHF. The CDR3 DNA is TGTGCCAGCAGCTCCAACGACCCGATTATCCACTTT. Combining the CDR3 with reference TRBV11-2 and TRBJ1-6 gives the whole variable domain EAGVAQSPRYKIIEKRQSVAFWCNPISGHATLYWYQQILGQGPKLLIQFQNNGVVDDSQLPKDRFSAERLKGVDSTLKIQPAKLEDSAVYLCASSSNDPIIHFGNGTRLTVT.

V is TRBV4-3 and J is TRBJ2-1, with 8 positions matching TRBD2. Germline V gene lookup returns CDR1 LGHNA and CDR2 YSLEER. Unmatched junction bases numbered 11, after V lost 0 bases and J lost 7 bases. The CDR3 is made up of 17 amino acids. As DNA, the CDR3 is TGCGCCAGCAGCCAAGAGGGGAGGGGACTAGATGGTAATGAGCAGTTCTTC. This gives the protein CASSQEGRGLDGNEQFF.

This rearrangement joins TRBV6-1 to TRBJ2-7; TRBD1 matches at 8 bases. Unmatched junction bases numbered 6, after V lost 5 bases and J lost 0 bases. Germline CDR1 is MNHNS and CDR2 is SASEGT. There are 15 residues in the CDR3. The CDR3 coding sequence is TGTGCCAGCAGTCCCCGGACAGGGAGCTCCTACGAGCAGTACTTC. Translated: CASSPRTGSSYEQYF.

The rearrangement uses TRBV2 and TRBJ1-5, with D unclear. Germline V lookup: CDR1 SNHLY, CDR2 FYNNEI. The length of the CDR3 is 13 residues. V was cut by 6 bases and J by 6 bases, with 12 bases left in between. The CDR3 is CASSGEVGQPQHF. CDR3 bases: TGTGCCAGCAGCGGGGAAGTCGGTCAGCCCCAGCATTTT.

The V gene is TRBV7-9, the J gene TRBJ1-3; D remains ambiguous. V lost 3 bases to trimming and J lost 0 bases, with 6 bases between them. The CDR3 is made up of 14 amino acids. CDR1 and CDR2 from the germline V gene are SEHNR and FQNEAQ (reference sequence). The CDR3 DNA reads TGTGCCAGCAGCTTTTCCATCTCTGGAAACACCATATATTTT. This gives the protein CASSFSISGNTIYF.

V and J are TRBV5-6 and TRBJ2-7; D uncertain. V was trimmed by 4 bases and J by 3 bases, leaving 17 bases between them. Per the germline V gene, CDR1 is SGHDT and CDR2 is YYEEEE. The CDR3 totals 15 residues. CDR3 DNA sequence: TGTGCCAGCAGCCCCAGGTGGCCTAACAACTACGAGCAGTACTTC. Its translation is CASSPRWPNNYEQYF.

The chain combines TRBV10-2 with TRBJ2-7; D not certain. This CDR3 contains 15 residues. CDR1 is WSHSY and CDR2 is SAAADI in the germline V gene. Trimming pared 3 bases from V and 0 bases from J, leaving 12 bases between. CDR3 amino acids: CASSDWYASSYEQYF. DNA for the CDR3: TGCGCCAGCAGTGATTGGTATGCCTCCTCCTACGAGCAGTACTTC.

This chain links TRBV20-1 with TRBJ2-3; D unresolved. V lost 6 bases to trimming and J lost 0 bases, with 10 bases between them. The CDR3 covers 13 residues. Germline CDR1 and CDR2: DFQATT and SNEGSKA (reference sequence). CDR3 coding DNA: TGCAGTGCCCTGTGGCTGAGCACAGATACGCAGTATTTT. This sequence encodes CSALWLSTDTQYF.

V usage is TRBV21-1 and J usage is TRBJ2-7; the table assigns TRBD1, which was not confirmed against the DNA. TRBV21-1 is a pseudogene locus. The CDR3 is made up of 15 amino acids. CDR3 loop: CASSKEGTDTYEQYF. The CDR3 DNA sequence: TGTGCCAGCAGCAAAGAAGGGACCGACACCTACGAGCAGTACTTC.

This clonotype was counted a few times. V and J are TRBV4-3 and TRBJ2-7; tentative D call: TRBD1 (6 bases). Trimming took 5 bases from V and 5 from J, leaving 10 bases between them. CDR3 length: 12 residues. Germline loops: CDR1 LGHNA, CDR2 YSLEER. The CDR3 coding sequence is TGCGCCAGCAGCATTACAGGGCACGAGCAGTACTTC. Amino acids: CASSITGHEQYF.

This clonotype was found a few times. The rearrangement links TRBV7-2 to TRBJ2-7, with 8 bases that match TRBD2. Trimming removed 5 bases from V and 5 bases from J; junction bases left unmatched: 14. The CDR3 has 16 residues. The V gene's germline CDR1 is SGHTA and CDR2 FQGNSA. This CDR3 reads CASSPFGTSRGDEQYF. CDR3 sequence (DNA): TGTGCCAGCAGCCCCTTCGGGACTAGTCGGGGTGACGAGCAGTACTTC. The variable domain in full, with the rest retrieved from reference TRBV7-2 and TRBJ2-7, is GAGVSQSPSNKVTEKGKDVELRCDPISGHTALYWYRQSLGQGLEFLIYFQGNSAPDKSGLPSDRFSAERTGGSVSTLTIQRTQQEDSAVYLCASSPFGTSRGDEQYFGPGTRLTVT.

The count of this clonotype is one. The V call is TRBV29-1, the J call TRBJ2-7, with 9 positions matching TRBD1. CDR3 length: 13 amino acids. Germline values: CDR1 SQVTM, CDR2 ANQGSEA. The junction had 8 bases not matched to a gene; V was cut back by 7 bases and J by 4 bases. CDR3 sequence reads: CSGQAGTGYEQYF. CDR3 nucleotides: TGCAGCGGGCAAGCCGGGACAGGGTACGAGCAGTACTTC.

This clonotype was detected ten times or more. This chain connects TRBV27 to TRBJ2-7; no clear D. Germline lookup yields CDR1 MNHEY and CDR2 SMNVEV (reference sequence). CDR3 size: 12 residues. V lost 8 bases and J lost 1, with 9 bases in between. For the CDR3, the DNA is TGTGCCAGCTTTTCAGCGTCCTACGAGCAGTACTTC. It encodes CASFSASYEQYF.

The sample holds a few counts of this clonotype. The V gene is TRBV9, the J gene TRBJ2-3, with 9 bases that match TRBD2. CDR3 size: 15 residues. V trimming: 4 bases; J trimming: 1 base; junction bases outside the gene matches: 4. Germline V gene sequence: CDR1 SGDLS, CDR2 YYNGEE. CDR3 amino acids: CASSISGRRTDTQYF. In DNA, the CDR3 is TGTGCCAGCAGCATTAGCGGGAGACGCACAGATACGCAGTATTTT.

A word on this clonotype: Germline is not matched at one junction end, which may reflect a read error. The CDR3 region has the DNA TGCAGCGTTTGGACGCGGAACTATGGCTGCACCTTC. Amino acid sequence: CSVWTRNYGCTF. The chain joins TRBV29-1 to TRBJ1-2; D unclear. Germline assignment: CDR1 SQVTM and CDR2 ANQGSEA. CDR3 size: 12 residues. Full variable domain (missing parts from reference TRBV29-1 and TRBJ1-2): SAVISQKPSRDICQRGTSLTIQCQVDSQVTMMFWYRQQPGQSLTLIATANQGSEATYESGFVIDKFPISRPNLTFSTLTVSNMSPEDSSIYLCSVWTRNYGCTFGSGTRLTVV.

This clonotype was observed a few times. The V call is TRBV5-1, the J call TRBJ2-1; D gene uncertain. This CDR3 region has 13 residues. The V end was cut by 2 bases, the J end by 5 bases, with 8 bases between. From germline, CDR1 is SGHRS and CDR2 YFSETQ. In DNA, the CDR3 is TGCGCCAGCAGCTTCCCTCCCAACAATGAGCAGTTCTTC. It specifies CASSFPPNNEQFF.

At least ten counts were recorded for this clonotype. This chain joins TRBV20-1 and TRBJ2-1; a possible D gene is TRBD1 (6 bases). The CDR3 is 12 residues long. Trimming pared 7 bases from V and 9 bases from J, leaving 16 bases between. Germline values: CDR1 DFQATT, CDR2 SNEGSKA (reference sequence). The CDR3 DNA sequence: TGCAGTGAGAGTGGGACATCAGGTGAGCAGTTCTTC. Protein product: CSESGTSGEQFF.

This clonotype occurred a few times. CDR3 in amino acids: CSARGQGENYGYTF. For the CDR3, the DNA is TGCAGTGCTAGAGGACAGGGGGAGAACTATGGCTACACCTTC. The chain couples TRBV20-1 to TRBJ1-2; 9 bases map to TRBD1. V lost 1 base, J lost 2 bases, and 2 bases stayed unmatched. Looked up from germline, CDR1 is DFQATT and CDR2 is SNEGSKA (reference sequence). The CDR3 sequence is 14 residues long.

The V call is TRBV10-2, the J call TRBJ1-5; possible D gene TRBD1, 6 bases. V lost 3 bases to trimming and J lost 9 bases, with 15 bases between them. The V gene's germline CDR1 is WSHSY and CDR2 SAAADI. The CDR3 totals 14 residues. CDR3 DNA sequence: TGCGCCAGCAGTGACCCGGGGGGCGCGAGGCCCCAGCATTTT. This gives the protein CASSDPGGARPQHF.

This clonotype occurred a few times. CDR3 DNA: TGCAGTGCTCTCCCGGGACTAGCGCCTTCCTACAATGAGCAGTTCTTC. Its protein is CSALPGLAPSYNEQFF. The gene calls are TRBV20-1 and TRBJ2-1; 10 bases map to TRBD2. The CDR3 runs to 16 residues. J gave up 1 base and V 5 bases, and 8 bases lay outside the gene matches. CDR1 DFQATT and CDR2 SNEGSKA come from the germline V gene (reference sequence).

The V call is TRBV27, the J call TRBJ1-3; 7 bases match TRBD1. CDR3 size: 16 residues. With 4 bases clipped from V and 0 bases from J, the junction kept 6 bases outside the gene matches. CDR1 MNHEY and CDR2 SMNVEV come from the germline V gene (reference sequence). Here the CDR3 reads CASSSGTAPSGNTIYF. The CDR3 DNA is TGTGCCAGCAGTTCAGGGACAGCACCCTCTGGAAACACCATATATTTT.

CDR3 region: CSAREPTDTQYF. CDR3 DNA: TGCAGTGCTAGAGAACCCACAGATACGCAGTATTTT. J is TRBJ2-3 and V is TRBV20-1, with D unresolved. This CDR3 is built from 12 residues. With 0 bases removed from V and 2 bases from J, the gap between germline ends came to 3 bases. Germline assignment: CDR1 DFQATT and CDR2 SNEGSKA (reference sequence).

This sequence joins TRBV12-3 or TRBV12-4 and TRBJ1-6, with 10 bases fitting TRBD1. The CDR3 sequence is 16 residues long. The V segment lost 6 bases and the J segment 9 bases; nucleotides outside the gene matches: 11. The CDR3 here is CASSKGTGEFRSPLHF. In DNA, the CDR3 is TGTGCCAGCAGCAAAGGGACAGGGGAATTTCGTTCACCCCTCCACTTT.

This clonotype has just a few counts. J is TRBJ1-2 and V is TRBV20-1, with TRBD1 as a possible D gene (5 bases). There are 12 residues in the CDR3. The V gene lost 3 bases and the J gene lost 8 bases, with 13 bases spanning the gap. Germline CDR1 is DFQATT and CDR2 is SNEGSKA (reference sequence). CDR3 bases: TGCAGTGCTAGGACAGCCGGAGGGGGCTACACCTTC. It specifies CSARTAGGGYTF.

The chain employs TRBV20-1 and TRBJ1-1; D is ambiguous. Trimming left V 5 bases short and J 3 bases short, with 10 bases between. The CDR3 sequence is 12 residues long. CDR1 is DFQATT and CDR2 is SNEGSKA in the germline V gene (reference sequence). The CDR3 loop reads CSAPGFDTEAFF. The CDR3 nucleotides read TGCAGTGCTCCGGGTTTTGACACTGAAGCTTTCTTT.

The gene calls are TRBV6-5 and TRBJ2-2; 9 bases align to TRBD1. CDR1 is MNHEY and CDR2 is SVGAGI in the germline V gene. Unmatched junction bases numbered 7, after V lost 2 bases and J lost 6 bases. This CDR3 has 16 amino acids. CDR3 nucleotide sequence: TGTGCCAGCAGTTACCCGGGACAGGGTTTACCCGGGGAGCTGTTTTTT. Translating it yields CASSYPGQGLPGELFF.